This TCR beta chain was documented in a study of cytomegalovirus exposure and HLA in healthy donors. About the research overall: According to later analysis, the same platform produced the 120 validation and 600 to 800 first-cohort repertoires.

In the case of this clone: Its antigen remains unknown.

TCRdb's copy holds only in-frame clones and misses some; the assay was immunoSEQ multiplex PCR. The profile covers 150,000 to 200,000 clones, with roughly 84% appearing a single time and approximately 2.9% taken by the ten largest. The study drew the donors from its roughly 120-subject validation cohort, separate from the roughly 700-subject first cohort. Study-wide findings and caveats: The study found most TCR sequences rare, yet found some public TCRs in many donors.

The CDR3 runs to 14 residues. V was clipped by 0 bases and J by 4 bases, with 9 bases between them. Germline V gene lookup returns CDR1 LNHNV and CDR2 YYDKDF (reference sequence). This chain connects TRBV15 to TRBJ1-2; no reliable D call. The sequence was obtained from a woman aged 18-29 years in good health and CMV-seropositive. The material sequenced was PBMCs. The CDR3 DNA reads as TGTGCCACCAGCAGAGATGTCGAGGGCTATGGCTACACCTTC. Translating gives CATSRDVEGYGYTF.